This is a list of T cell receptor beta chains from one sample in a study of blood T cell repertoires in COVID-19. TCRdb's table, derived via immunoSEQ multiplex PCR, lists solely in-frame clones and lacks some. In the table there are around 190,000 clones, around 85% of which are singletons. Sequencing input: peripheral blood. These receptors all stem from a man aged 25 to 40 with acute or convalescent COVID-19. Both conserved end residues are part of each CDR3. The D gene is left open where the match is weak. A clone size is listed for some rows: how often the clone was seen (once, few, many), or a class if it is expanded.

NA,TRBV7-3,TRBD2,TRBJ2-5,TGTGCCAGCAGCCGAACTAGCGGGGGAGACGAGACCCAGTACTTC,CASSRTSGGDETQYF
NA,TRBV30,TRBD1,TRBJ1-1,TGTGCCTGGAGTAGTACAGGGGGGGGGAACACTGAAGCTTTCTTT,CAWSSTGGGNTEAFF
NA,TRBV7-6,NA,TRBJ2-1,TGTGCCAGCAGCCCCCGCCAGACAGTTAACTTGGGTAATGAGCAGTTCTTC,CASSPRQTVNLGNEQFF
NA,TRBV29-1,NA,TRBJ2-2,TGCAGCGGTAGGAACACCGGGGAGCTGTTTTTT,CSGRNTGELFF
NA,TRBV3-1/TRBV3-2,NA,TRBJ2-1,TGTGCCAGCAGCCGGGGTAGGCGGGCCTCCTACAATGAGCAGTTCTTC,CASSRGRRASYNEQFF
NA,TRBV3-1/TRBV3-2,TRBD1,TRBJ2-2,TGTGCCAGCAGCCAAAGGGGGCCGGGCACCGGGGAGCTGTTTTTT,CASSQRGPGTGELFF
NA,TRBV7-3,NA,TRBJ2-3,TGTGCCAGCAGCCTCTACTATCCCCCAGATACGCAGTATTTT,CASSLYYPPDTQYF
once,TRBV5-5,NA,TRBJ1-4,TGTGCCAGCAGCTCGAATGAAAAACTGTTTTTT,CASSSNEKLFF
NA,TRBV19,NA,TRBJ2-7,TGTGCCAGTAGTATAGGGGGCTCAGGGTACGAGCAGTACTTC,CASSIGGSGYEQYF
NA,TRBV5-5,TRBD1,TRBJ2-7,TGTGCCAGCAGCCCCTCGACAGGGGTAGTGCAGTACTTC,CASSPSTGVVQYF
NA,TRBV5-6,NA,TRBJ1-1,TGTGCCAGCAGCTTGCGCGGAACTGAAGCTTTCTTT,CASSLRGTEAFF
NA,TRBV28,NA,TRBJ2-7,TGTGCCAGCAGTCGTGACCCGGGAGACGAGCAGTACTTC,CASSRDPGDEQYF
NA,TRBV2,NA,TRBJ2-2,TGTGCCAGCAGCCCAGGGCTTAACACCGGGGAGCTGTTTTTT,CASSPGLNTGELFF
NA,TRBV19,TRBD2,TRBJ2-3,TGTGCCAGTAAGGGATTCGGACTAGCGGGGGGAGATACGCAGTATTTT,CASKGFGLAGGDTQYF
NA,TRBV11-2,TRBD1,TRBJ1-5,TGTGCCAGCAGCTTAAGGCCCGCAACAGGGGGCCTCAATCAGCCCCAGCATTTT,CASSLRPATGGLNQPQHF
NA,TRBV5-1,TRBD1,TRBJ1-3,TGCGCCAGCAGCTTACAGGGGTCTGGAAACACCATATATTTT,CASSLQGSGNTIYF
NA,TRBV6-4,TRBD1,TRBJ1-2,TGTGCCAGCAGTGTCAGCGAGGGGGCCTATGGCTACACCTTC,CASSVSEGAYGYTF
NA,TRBV5-1,NA,TRBJ1-1,TGCGCCAGCAGCTTGGTCCCATCGGGGAACACTGAAGCTTTCTTT,CASSLVPSGNTEAFF
once,TRBV29-1,TRBD2,TRBJ2-5,TGCAGCGTTACCCTTCGAGGACTAGCCCAAGAGACCCAGTACTTC,CSVTLRGLAQETQYF
NA,TRBV5-1,NA,TRBJ2-5,TGCGCCAGCTCGCCAGGGGTGGGTGGGGAGACCCAGTACTTC,CASSPGVGGETQYF
NA,TRBV12-3/TRBV12-4,TRBD1,TRBJ2-1,TGTGCCAGCAGTCCAACAGGGGTTGATGAGCAGTTCTTC,CASSPTGVDEQFF
few,TRBV28,NA,TRBJ1-6,TGTGCCAGCACTCTAGGGGGGGGGTATAATTCACCCCTCCACTTT,CASTLGGGYNSPLHF
NA,TRBV30,NA,TRBJ1-6,TGTGCCTGGAGTGTACAACCGTATAATTCACCCCTCCACTTT,CAWSVQPYNSPLHF
few,TRBV19,NA,TRBJ1-2,TGTGCCAGTAGTATCGGCTATGGCTACACCTTC,CASSIGYGYTF
NA,TRBV28,TRBD1,TRBJ1-1,TGTGCCAGCACCCTAAGTCAGGGGGCATTGGTGAACACTGAAGCTTTCTTT,CASTLSQGALVNTEAFF
NA,TRBV9,TRBD2,TRBJ2-7,TGTGCCAGCAGCGCCGGGGGGGATCCATCCTACGAGCAGTACTTC,CASSAGGDPSYEQYF
NA,TRBV3-1/TRBV3-2,TRBD2,TRBJ2-1,TGTGCCAGCCGGGCGGGAGGGCCGTGGTCGGGTACACCGGATGAGCAGTTCTTC,CASRAGGPWSGTPDEQFF
NA,TRBV25-1,TRBD1,TRBJ2-5,TGTGCCAGCGGACAGGGCGTTTGGGAGACCCAGTACTTC,CASGQGVWETQYF
NA,TRBV28,NA,TRBJ2-3,TGTGCCAGCTCCATTACGAGCGGCGAGAGCACAGATACGCAGTATTTT,CASSITSGESTDTQYF
NA,TRBV3-1/TRBV3-2,NA,TRBJ2-7,TGTGCCAGCAGCGACTACGCTGGCGGCGAGCAGTACTTC,CASSDYAGGEQYF
NA,TRBV6-6,TRBD2,TRBJ2-1,TGTGCCAGCAGTTACTCGGCGGGGGGCGGAAATGAGCAGTTCTTC,CASSYSAGGGNEQFF
NA,TRBV28,TRBD1,TRBJ2-7,TGTGCCAGCAGCCGACCCGGGACAGGGATGGACGAGCAGTACTTC,CASSRPGTGMDEQYF
NA,TRBV11-2,TRBD1,TRBJ1-3,TGTGCCAGCAGCTTAGAGGGACAGGGAAGAAACACCATATATTTT,CASSLEGQGRNTIYF
NA,TRBV3-1/TRBV3-2,TRBD1,TRBJ1-6,TGTGCCAGCAGCACCCGGACAGGGGGCCACTCACCCCTCCACTTT,CASSTRTGGHSPLHF
NA,TRBV7-3,NA,TRBJ2-1,TGTGCCAGTTCCGCGGGACCTACCCACAATGAGCAGTTCTTC,CASSAGPTHNEQFF
NA,TRBV6-5,NA,TRBJ1-5,TGTGCCAGCAGTCAGGGGCCGAATCAGCCCCAGCATTTT,CASSQGPNQPQHF
NA,TRBV7-9,TRBD1,TRBJ1-3,TGTGCCAGCAGCTTAGCGCGGACAGGCCTGTCTGGAAACACCATATATTTT,CASSLARTGLSGNTIYF